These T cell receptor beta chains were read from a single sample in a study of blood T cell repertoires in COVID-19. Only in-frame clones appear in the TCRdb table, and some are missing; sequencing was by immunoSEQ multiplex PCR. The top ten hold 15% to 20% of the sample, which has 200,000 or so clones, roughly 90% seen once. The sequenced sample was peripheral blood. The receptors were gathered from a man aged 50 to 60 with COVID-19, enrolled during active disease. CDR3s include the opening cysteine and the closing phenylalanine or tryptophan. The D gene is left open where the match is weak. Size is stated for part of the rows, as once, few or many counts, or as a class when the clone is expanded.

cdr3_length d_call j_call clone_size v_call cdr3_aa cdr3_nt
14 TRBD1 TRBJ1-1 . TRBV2 CASLSIRGLTEAFF TGTGCCAGCCTGTCGATCAGGGGGCTGACTGAAGCTTTCTTT
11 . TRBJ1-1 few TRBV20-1 CSARGFTEAFF TGCAGTGCTCGGGGTTTCACTGAAGCTTTCTTT
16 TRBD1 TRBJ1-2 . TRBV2 CASSPDRGLLHYGYTF TGTGCCAGCAGTCCGGACAGGGGGCTATTACACTATGGCTACACCTTC
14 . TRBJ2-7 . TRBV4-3 CASSPAVDRYEQYF TGCGCCAGCAGCCCGGCGGTAGATCGGTACGAGCAGTACTTC
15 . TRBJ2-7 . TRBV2 CASSEVRVGTYEQYF TGTGCCAGCAGTGAAGTACGGGTCGGCACCTACGAGCAGTACTTC
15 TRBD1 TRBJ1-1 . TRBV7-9 CASSLGQGRITEAFF TGTGCCAGCAGCTTAGGACAGGGTAGGATCACTGAAGCTTTCTTT
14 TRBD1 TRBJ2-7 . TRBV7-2 CASSLPGQGYEQYF TGTGCCAGCAGCTTACCGGGACAGGGATACGAGCAGTACTTC
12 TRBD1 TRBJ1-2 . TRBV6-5 CATRQGTAGYTF TGTGCCACTCGACAGGGGACCGCGGGCTACACCTTC
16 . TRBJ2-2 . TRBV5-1 CASSLAGAVNTGELFF TGCGCCAGCAGCTTGGCAGGGGCAGTTAACACCGGGGAGCTGTTTTTT
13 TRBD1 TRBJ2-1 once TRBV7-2 CASSYYRGNEQFF TGTGCCAGCAGTTACTACAGGGGAAATGAGCAGTTCTTC
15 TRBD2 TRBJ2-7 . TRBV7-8 CASSAASGGGYEQYF TGTGCCAGCAGCGCCGCTAGCGGGGGGGGTTACGAGCAGTACTTC
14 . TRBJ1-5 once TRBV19 CASSTTGYNQPQHF TGTGCCAGTAGCACTACAGGGTACAATCAGCCCCAGCATTTT
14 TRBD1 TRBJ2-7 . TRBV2 CANCPVTGNNEQYF TGTGCCAACTGTCCCGTGACAGGGAATAACGAGCAGTACTTC
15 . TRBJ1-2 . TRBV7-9 CASSLGAGVDYGYTF TGTGCCAGCAGCTTAGGGGCCGGGGTGGACTATGGCTACACCTTC
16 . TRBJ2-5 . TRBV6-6 CASSGPGEHVQETQYF TGTGCCAGCAGCGGGCCAGGGGAACATGTCCAAGAGACCCAGTACTTC
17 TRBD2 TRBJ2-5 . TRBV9 CASSVGRTSGVQETQYF TGTGCCAGCAGCGTAGGAAGGACTAGCGGGGTTCAAGAGACCCAGTACTTC
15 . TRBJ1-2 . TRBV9 CASSASSGGTRGYTF TGTGCCAGCAGCGCCTCATCCGGGGGAACGCGGGGCTACACCTTC
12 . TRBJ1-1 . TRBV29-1 CSVPMTDTEAFF TGCAGCGTCCCAATGACAGACACTGAAGCTTTCTTT
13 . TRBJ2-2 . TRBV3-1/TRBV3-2 CASSLSGPGELFF TGTGCCAGCAGCTTATCAGGTCCCGGGGAGCTGTTTTTT
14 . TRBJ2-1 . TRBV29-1 CSVVLGGNWNEQFF TGCAGCGTTGTTTTGGGGGGAAATTGGAATGAGCAGTTCTTC
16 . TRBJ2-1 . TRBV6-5 CASSYYSRSNFGEQFF TGTGCCAGCAGTTACTACTCGCGGTCCAACTTCGGTGAGCAGTTCTTC
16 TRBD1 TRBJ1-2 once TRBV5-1 CASSLGGGQTTSGYTF TGCGCCAGCAGCTTGGGAGGGGGACAGACAACTAGTGGCTACACCTTC
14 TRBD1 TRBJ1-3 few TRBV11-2 CASSLGTGGNTIYF TGTGCCAGCAGCTTGGGGACAGGTGGAAACACCATATATTTT
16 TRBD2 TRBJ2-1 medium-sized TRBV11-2 CASSSPGGLAGDEQFF TGTGCCAGCAGCTCACCCGGAGGACTAGCGGGAGATGAGCAGTTCTTC
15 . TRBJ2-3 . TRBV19 CASSIGGQITDTQYF TGTGCCAGTAGTATCGGTGGGCAAATCACAGATACGCAGTATTTT
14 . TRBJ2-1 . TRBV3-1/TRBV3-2 CASSQEGLRDWQFF TGTGCCAGCAGCCAAGAAGGTTTGCGGGACTGGCAGTTCTTC
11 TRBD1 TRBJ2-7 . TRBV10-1 CASSERDSLYF TGCGCCAGCAGTGAGCGGGACAGTCTCTACTTC
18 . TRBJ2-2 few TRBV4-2 CASSRAAAGSANTGELFF TGTGCCAGCAGCCGAGCCGCCGCGGGCTCCGCGAACACCGGGGAGCTGTTTTTT
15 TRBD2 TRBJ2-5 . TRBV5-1 CASSPGLAGRETQYF TGCGCCAGCAGCCCAGGACTAGCAGGAAGGGAGACCCAGTACTTC
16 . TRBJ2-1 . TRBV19 CASNLRRGALHNEQFF TGTGCCAGTAATTTACGCCGGGGGGCGTTACACAATGAGCAGTTCTTC
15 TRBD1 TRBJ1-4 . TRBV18 CASSPRGTGGEKLFF TGTGCCAGCTCACCAAGAGGGACAGGGGGAGAAAAACTGTTTTTT
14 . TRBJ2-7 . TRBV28 CASSSGVRGYEQYF TGTGCCAGCAGCTCCGGTGTCAGGGGTTACGAGCAGTACTTC